The rows below give T cell receptor beta chains drawn from one sample of a study of CD8 T cells in Susac syndrome. From the immunoSEQ multiplex PCR reads, TCRdb called clonotypes with MiXCR, one entry per CDR3 protein. This table has roughly 120,000 distinct CDR3 sequences, 96% appearing once. Sequenced input: CD4+ T cells from PBMCs. The source of these receptors is a human donor in good health. The CDR3 runs from the conserved cysteine through the conserved F or W. The D gene is left open where the match is weak. Not every row has a clone size; where given, it reads once, few, many or a size class.

D gene	CDR3 length	V gene	clone size	J gene	CDR3 DNA	CDR3 protein
NA	15	TRBV9	NA	TRBJ2-1	TGTGCCAGCAGCGGGATGGGACGGAACGACAATGAGCAGTTCTTC	CASSGMGRNDNEQFF
NA	15	TRBV12-3/TRBV12-4	NA	TRBJ2-7	TGTGCCAGCAGTTCAAATAGGGAACCTCCCTACGAGCAGTACTTC	CASSSNREPPYEQYF
NA	14	TRBV20-1	NA	TRBJ1-2	TGCAGTGCTAGAGAGGCCAGGGACCTCTATGGCTACACCTTC	CSAREARDLYGYTF
TRBD1	14	TRBV20-1	NA	TRBJ2-5	TGCAGTGCTAGAGATGACAGGACAGGGCAGACCCAGTACTTC	CSARDDRTGQTQYF
NA	14	TRBV7-9	NA	TRBJ1-1	TGTGCCAGCAGCTTAGAAAGAAGGGACACTGAAGCTTTCTTT	CASSLERRDTEAFF
TRBD1	12	TRBV9	NA	TRBJ1-2	TGTGCCAGCAGCGTGGACAGGGGTGGCTACACCTTC	CASSVDRGGYTF
NA	12	TRBV7-2	NA	TRBJ2-2	TGTGCCAGCAGATTTAGTGCCGGGGAGCTGTTTTTT	CASRFSAGELFF
TRBD2	16	TRBV5-1	NA	TRBJ2-3	TGCGCCAGCAGCCACGGACTAGCGGGGGGCACAGATACGCAGTATTTT	CASSHGLAGGTDTQYF
NA	13	TRBV7-9	NA	TRBJ1-1	TGTGCCAGCAGCTCATCGGGGGGGGCTGAAGCTTTCTTT	CASSSSGGAEAFF
TRBD1	14	TRBV5-4	NA	TRBJ1-2	TGTGCCAGCAGCTTGGTGGGACAGAACTATGGCTACACCTTC	CASSLVGQNYGYTF
NA	15	TRBV5-4	NA	TRBJ2-3	TGTGCCAGCAGCCGGCCGGGACAAATAACAGATACGCAGTATTTT	CASSRPGQITDTQYF
NA	16	TRBV7-6	NA	TRBJ1-5	TGTGCCAGCAGCTTAGTTCCAGGAGGGGACAATCAGCCCCAGCATTTT	CASSLVPGGDNQPQHF
NA	16	TRBV7-9	once	TRBJ1-4	TGTGCCAGCAGCCCAGGGAGTGAGGGAAGGAATGAAAAACTGTTTTTT	CASSPGSEGRNEKLFF
NA	14	TRBV27	NA	TRBJ1-2	TGTGCCAGCAGTTTATCAAGGGACACCTATGGCTACACCTTC	CASSLSRDTYGYTF
TRBD2	13	TRBV29-1	NA	TRBJ2-7	TGCAGCGTTCTGGGACTAGCGAAGTACGAGCAGTACTTC	CSVLGLAKYEQYF
TRBD2	16	TRBV27	NA	TRBJ2-2	TGTGCCAGCAGTCCTAAGAGCGGGATTAACACCGGGGAGCTGTTTTTT	CASSPKSGINTGELFF
NA	15	TRBV7-2	NA	TRBJ2-3	TGTGCCAGCAGCTTAGGTCAGACAAACACAGATACGCAGTATTTT	CASSLGQTNTDTQYF
TRBD1	15	TRBV7-6	NA	TRBJ1-2	TGTGCCAGCAGCGAAAAGGACAGGGGTCCCTATGGCTACACCTTC	CASSEKDRGPYGYTF